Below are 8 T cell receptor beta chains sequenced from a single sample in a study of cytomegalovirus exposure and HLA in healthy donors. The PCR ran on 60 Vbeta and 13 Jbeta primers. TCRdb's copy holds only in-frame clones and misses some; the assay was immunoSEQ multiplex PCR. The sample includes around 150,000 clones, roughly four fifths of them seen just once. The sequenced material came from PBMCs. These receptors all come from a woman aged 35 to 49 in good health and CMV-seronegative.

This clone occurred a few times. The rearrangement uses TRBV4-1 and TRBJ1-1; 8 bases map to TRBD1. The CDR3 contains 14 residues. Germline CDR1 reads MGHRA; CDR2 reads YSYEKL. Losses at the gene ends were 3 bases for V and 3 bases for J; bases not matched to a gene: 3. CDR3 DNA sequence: TGCGCCAGCAGCCACGCGGACAGGGACACTGAAGCTTTCTTT. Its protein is CASSHADRDTEAFF.

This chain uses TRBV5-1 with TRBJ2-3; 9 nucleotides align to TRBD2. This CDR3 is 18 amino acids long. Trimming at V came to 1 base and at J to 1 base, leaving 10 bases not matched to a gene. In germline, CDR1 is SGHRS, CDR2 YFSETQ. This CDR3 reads CASSLPTSGLGGTDTQYF. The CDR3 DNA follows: TGCGCCAGCAGCTTGCCGACTAGCGGCCTGGGCGGCACAGATACGCAGTATTTT.

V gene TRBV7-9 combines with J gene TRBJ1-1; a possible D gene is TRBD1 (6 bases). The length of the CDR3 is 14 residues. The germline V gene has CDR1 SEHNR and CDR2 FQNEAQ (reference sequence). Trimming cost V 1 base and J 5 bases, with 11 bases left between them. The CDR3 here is CASSLEQGITEAFF. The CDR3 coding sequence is TGTGCCAGCAGCTTAGAACAGGGCATAACTGAAGCTTTCTTT. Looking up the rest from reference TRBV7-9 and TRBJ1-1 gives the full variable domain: DTGVSQNPRHKITKRGQNVTFRCDPISEHNRLYWYRQTLGQGPEFLTYFQNEAQLEKSRLLSDRFSAERPKGSFSTLEIQRTEQGDSAMYLCASSLEQGITEAFFGQGTRLTVV.

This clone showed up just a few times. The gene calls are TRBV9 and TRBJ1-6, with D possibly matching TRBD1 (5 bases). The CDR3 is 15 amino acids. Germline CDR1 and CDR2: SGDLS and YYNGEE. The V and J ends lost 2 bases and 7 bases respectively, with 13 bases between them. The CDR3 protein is CASSVGGAPNSPLHF. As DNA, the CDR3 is TGTGCCAGCAGCGTGGGTGGGGCCCCGAATTCACCCCTCCACTTT. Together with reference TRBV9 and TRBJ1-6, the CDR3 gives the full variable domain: DSGVTQTPKHLITATGQRVTLRCSPRSGDLSVYWYQQSLDQGLQFLIQYYNGEERAKGNILERFSAQQFPDLHSELNLSSLELGDSALYFCASSVGGAPNSPLHFGNGTRLTVT.

CDR3 DNA sequence: TGTGCCATCAGTGAGTCGACACGGGGGACCCTTGAGACCCAGTACTTC. Protein product: CAISESTRGTLETQYF. The gene calls are TRBV10-3 and TRBJ2-5; a possible D gene is TRBD2 (6 bases). Deletions cut 0 bases from V and 5 bases from J, with 16 bases between. CDR1 and CDR2 from the germline V gene are ENHRY and SYGVKD. This CDR3 is built from 16 residues.

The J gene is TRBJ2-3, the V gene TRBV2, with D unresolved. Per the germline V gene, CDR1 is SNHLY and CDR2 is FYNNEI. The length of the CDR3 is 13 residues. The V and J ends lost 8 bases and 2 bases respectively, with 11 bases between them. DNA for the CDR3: TGTGCCAGCGGAGAAAGGATCACAGATACGCAGTATTTT. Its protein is CASGERITDTQYF. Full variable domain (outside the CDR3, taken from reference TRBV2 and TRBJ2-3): EPEVTQTPSHQVTQMGQEVILRCVPISNHLYFYWYRQILGQKVEFLVSFYNNEISEKSEIFDDQFSVERPDGSNFTLKIRSTKLEDSAMYFCASGERITDTQYFGPGTRLTVL.

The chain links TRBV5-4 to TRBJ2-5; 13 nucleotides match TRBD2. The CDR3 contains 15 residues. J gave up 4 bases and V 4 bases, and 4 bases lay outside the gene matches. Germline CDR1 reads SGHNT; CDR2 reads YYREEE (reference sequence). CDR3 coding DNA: TGTGCCAGCAGCCTAAGACTAGCGGGAGGAGAGACCCAGTACTTC. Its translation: CASSLRLAGGETQYF.

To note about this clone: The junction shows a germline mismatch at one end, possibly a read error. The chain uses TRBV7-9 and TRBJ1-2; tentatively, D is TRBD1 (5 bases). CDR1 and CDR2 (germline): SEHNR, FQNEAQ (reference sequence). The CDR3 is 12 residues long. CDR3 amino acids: CSSGEGDYGYTF. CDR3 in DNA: TGTTCCAGCGGCGAAGGGGACTATGGCTACACCTTC.